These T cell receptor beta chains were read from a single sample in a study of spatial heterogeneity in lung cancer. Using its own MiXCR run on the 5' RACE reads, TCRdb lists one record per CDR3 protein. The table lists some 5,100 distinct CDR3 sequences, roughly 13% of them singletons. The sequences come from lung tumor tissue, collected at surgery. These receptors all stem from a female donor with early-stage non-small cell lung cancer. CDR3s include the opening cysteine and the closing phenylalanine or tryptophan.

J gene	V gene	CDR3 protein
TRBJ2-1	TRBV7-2	CASTHDSTYNEQFF
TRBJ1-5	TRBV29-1	CSAGQWGQPQHF
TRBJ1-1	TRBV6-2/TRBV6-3	CASTEQYSSTEAFF
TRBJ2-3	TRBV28	CAHNGRGPTDTQYF
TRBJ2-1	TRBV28	CASSPYPRLAEYNEQFF
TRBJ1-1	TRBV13	CASSSLNGIAAFF
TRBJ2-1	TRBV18	CASSSPGLAGVNEQFF
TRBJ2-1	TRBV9	CASSSRDRGSHEQFF
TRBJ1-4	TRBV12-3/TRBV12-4	CASTRGMDEKLFF
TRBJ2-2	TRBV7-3	CASSALVTGELFF
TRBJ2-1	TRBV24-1	CATSARPLMGYNEQFF
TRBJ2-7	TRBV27	CASSQLAGGGTYEQYF
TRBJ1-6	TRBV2	CASRRDSYNSPLHF
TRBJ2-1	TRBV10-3	CAISNPGLRDEQFF
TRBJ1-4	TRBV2	CASSARGLMTTNEKLFF
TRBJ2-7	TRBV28	CVSRKGLASEQYF
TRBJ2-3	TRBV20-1	CSARLQPSTDTQYF
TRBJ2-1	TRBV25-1	CASSDIRGSNEQFF
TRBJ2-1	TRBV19	CASSIGGRASGSYNEQFF
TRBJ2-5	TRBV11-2	CASSLGDSTQETQYF
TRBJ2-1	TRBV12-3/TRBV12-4	CASSRASGRAYNEQFF
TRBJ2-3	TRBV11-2	CASRPKIYFSGSGTDTQYF
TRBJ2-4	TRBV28	CASLGTSGSGSGNIQYF
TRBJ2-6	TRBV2	CASSDGRGDFSSGANVLTF
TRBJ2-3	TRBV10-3	CAIKVADTQYF
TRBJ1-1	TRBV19	CASSTRGNREAFF
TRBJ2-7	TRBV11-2	CASSSGQGYLF
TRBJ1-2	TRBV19	CASSIVRGRKLNGYTF
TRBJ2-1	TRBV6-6	CASSYSASGIYNEQFF
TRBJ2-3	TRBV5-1	CASSLGLVSTDTQYF
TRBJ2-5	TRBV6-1	CASSETFQETQYF